This T cell receptor (beta chain) was found in a study of blood T cell repertoires in COVID-19. At the level of the study: Both acute and convalescent COVID-19 samples were obtained from the United States, Italy and Spain. T cells, B-cell-depleted T cells, or PBMCs supplied cDNA or gDNA.

In the original processing: Quantification of nucleated cells was approximated via reference gene primer amplification. TCRdb's copy holds only in-frame clones and misses some; the assay was immunoSEQ multiplex PCR. V, J and clone size are those of that table, while D and trimming were read from the DNA. The repertoire holds 200,000 to 250,000 clones, with around 88% as singletons. The CDR3 has 14 residues. V lost 0 bases and J lost 2, with 8 bases in between. The V gene's germline CDR1 is LGHNA and CDR2 YNFKEQ. This sequence was found in a woman aged 25 to 39 who had recovered from COVID-19. The material sequenced was peripheral blood. This rearrangement joins TRBV4-2 to TRBJ2-7; D not certain. This CDR3 is CASSQEATTYEQYF. CDR3 bases: TGTGCCAGCAGCCAAGAAGCCACCACCTACGAGCAGTACTTC.